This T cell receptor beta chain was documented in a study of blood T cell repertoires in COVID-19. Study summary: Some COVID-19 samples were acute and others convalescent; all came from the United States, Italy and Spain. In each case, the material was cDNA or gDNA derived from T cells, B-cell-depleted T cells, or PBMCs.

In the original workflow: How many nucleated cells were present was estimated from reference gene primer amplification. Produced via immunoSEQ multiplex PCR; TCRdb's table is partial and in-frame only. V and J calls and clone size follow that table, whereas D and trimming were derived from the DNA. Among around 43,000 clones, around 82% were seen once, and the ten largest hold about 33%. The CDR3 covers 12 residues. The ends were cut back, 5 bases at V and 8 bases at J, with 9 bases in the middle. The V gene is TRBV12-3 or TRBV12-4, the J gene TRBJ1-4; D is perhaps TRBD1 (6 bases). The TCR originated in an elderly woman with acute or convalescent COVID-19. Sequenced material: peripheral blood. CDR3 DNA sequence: TGTGCCAGCAGTCCTAGGGGGGAAAAACTGTTTTTT. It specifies CASSPRGEKLFF.